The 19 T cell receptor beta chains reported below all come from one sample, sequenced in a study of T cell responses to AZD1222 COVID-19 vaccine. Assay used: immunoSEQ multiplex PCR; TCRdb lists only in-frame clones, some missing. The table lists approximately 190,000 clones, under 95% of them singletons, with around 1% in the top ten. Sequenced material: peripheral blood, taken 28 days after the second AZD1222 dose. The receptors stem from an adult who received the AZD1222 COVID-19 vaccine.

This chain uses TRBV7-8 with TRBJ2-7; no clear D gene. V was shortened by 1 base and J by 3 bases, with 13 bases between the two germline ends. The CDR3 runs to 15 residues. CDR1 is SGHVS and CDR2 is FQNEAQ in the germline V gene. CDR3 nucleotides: TGTGCCAGCAGCTTAGTGAGGCACAAAGACTACGAGCAGTACTTC. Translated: CASSLVRHKDYEQYF.

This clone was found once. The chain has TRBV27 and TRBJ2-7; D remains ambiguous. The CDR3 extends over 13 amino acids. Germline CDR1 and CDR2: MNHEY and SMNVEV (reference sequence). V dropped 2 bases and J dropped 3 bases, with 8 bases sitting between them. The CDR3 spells CASSLRQNYEQYF. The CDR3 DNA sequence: TGTGCCAGCAGTTTAAGGCAGAACTACGAGCAGTACTTC.

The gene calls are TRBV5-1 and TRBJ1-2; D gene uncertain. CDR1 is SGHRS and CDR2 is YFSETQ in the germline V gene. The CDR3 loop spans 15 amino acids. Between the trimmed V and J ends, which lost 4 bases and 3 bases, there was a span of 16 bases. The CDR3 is CASSPTAGRDYGYTF. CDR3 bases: TGCGCCAGCAGCCCCACCGCAGGCCGGGACTATGGCTACACCTTC. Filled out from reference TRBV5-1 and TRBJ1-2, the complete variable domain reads KAGVTQTPRYLIKTRGQQVTLSCSPISGHRSVSWYQQTPGQGLQFLFEYFSETQRNKGNFPGRFSGRQFSNSRSEMNVSTLELGDSALYLCASSPTAGRDYGYTFGSGTRLTVV.

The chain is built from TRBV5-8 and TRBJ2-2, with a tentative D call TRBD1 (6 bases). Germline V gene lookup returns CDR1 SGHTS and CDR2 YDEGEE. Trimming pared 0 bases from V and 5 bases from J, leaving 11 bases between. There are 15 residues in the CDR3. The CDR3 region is CASSLDAGATGELFF. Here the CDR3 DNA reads TGTGCCAGCAGCTTGGATGCAGGGGCTACCGGGGAGCTGTTTTTT.

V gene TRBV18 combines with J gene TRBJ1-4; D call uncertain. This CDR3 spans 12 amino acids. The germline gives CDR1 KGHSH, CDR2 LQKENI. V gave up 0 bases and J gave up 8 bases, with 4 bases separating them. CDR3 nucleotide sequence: TGTGCCAGCTCACCACCCGGAGAAAAACTGTTTTTT. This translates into CASSPPGEKLFF.

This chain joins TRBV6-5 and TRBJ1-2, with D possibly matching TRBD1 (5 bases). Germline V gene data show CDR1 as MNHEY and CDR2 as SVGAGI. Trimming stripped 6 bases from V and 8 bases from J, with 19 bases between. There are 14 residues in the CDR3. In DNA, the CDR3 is TGTGCCAGCAGACCCCCTACTACAGGTCAGGGCTACACCTTC. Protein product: CASRPPTTGQGYTF.

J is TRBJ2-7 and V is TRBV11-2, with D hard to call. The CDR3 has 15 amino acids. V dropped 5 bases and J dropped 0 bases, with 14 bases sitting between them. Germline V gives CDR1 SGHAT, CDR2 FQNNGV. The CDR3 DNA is TGTGCCAGCAGCCGGTTTGCCGAGAGCTCCTACGAGCAGTACTTC. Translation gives CASSRFAESSYEQYF. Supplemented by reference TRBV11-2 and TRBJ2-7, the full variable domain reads EAGVAQSPRYKIIEKRQSVAFWCNPISGHATLYWYQQILGQGPKLLIQFQNNGVVDDSQLPKDRFSAERLKGVDSTLKIQPAKLEDSAVYLCASSRFAESSYEQYFGPGTRLTVT.

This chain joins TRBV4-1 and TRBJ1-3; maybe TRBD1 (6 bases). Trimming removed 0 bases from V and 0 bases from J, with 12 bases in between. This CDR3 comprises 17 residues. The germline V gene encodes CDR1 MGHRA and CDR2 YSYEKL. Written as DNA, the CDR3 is TGCGCCAGCAGCCAAGAGCGGGGGCCGCGCTCTGGAAACACCATATATTTT. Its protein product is CASSQERGPRSGNTIYF.

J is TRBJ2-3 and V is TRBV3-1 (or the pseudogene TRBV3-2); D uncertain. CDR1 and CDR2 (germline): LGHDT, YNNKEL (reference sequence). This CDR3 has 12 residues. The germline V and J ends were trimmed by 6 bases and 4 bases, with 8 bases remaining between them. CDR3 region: CASSPYADTQYF. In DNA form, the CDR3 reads TGTGCCAGCAGTCCTTATGCAGATACGCAGTATTTT.

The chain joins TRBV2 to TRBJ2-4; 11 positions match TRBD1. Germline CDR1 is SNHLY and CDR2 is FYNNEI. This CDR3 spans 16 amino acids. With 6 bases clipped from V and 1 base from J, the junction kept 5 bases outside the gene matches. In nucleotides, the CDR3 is TGTGCCAGCAGAGACGGACAGGGGGCGGCCAAAAACATTCAGTACTTC. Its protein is CASRDGQGAAKNIQYF.

CDR3 bases: TGTGCCAGCAGTTACTCTATGGGCACTGAAGCTTTCTTT. Amino acid sequence: CASSYSMGTEAFF. The chain couples TRBV6-5 to TRBJ1-1; D uncertain. Trimming pared 0 bases from V and 4 bases from J, leaving 6 bases between. This CDR3 is 13 amino acids long. The germline CDR1 and CDR2 sequences are MNHEY and SVGAGI.

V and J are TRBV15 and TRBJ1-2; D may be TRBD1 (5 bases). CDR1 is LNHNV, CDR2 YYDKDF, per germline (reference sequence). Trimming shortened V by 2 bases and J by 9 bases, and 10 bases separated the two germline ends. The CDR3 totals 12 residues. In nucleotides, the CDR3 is TGTGCCACCAGCAGACCTGAGGGGAGCTACACCTTC. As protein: CATSRPEGSYTF.

The CDR3 DNA reads as TGTGCCAGCAGCTTGGGGTCGGAGGGGAGGCACTATGGCTACACCTTC. Its translation is CASSLGSEGRHYGYTF. The gene calls are TRBV5-4 and TRBJ1-2; D may be TRBD1 (5 bases). CDR1 is SGHNT, CDR2 YYREEE, per germline (reference sequence). This CDR3 is 16 amino acids long. V was pared by 0 bases and J by 3 bases, with 15 bases between.

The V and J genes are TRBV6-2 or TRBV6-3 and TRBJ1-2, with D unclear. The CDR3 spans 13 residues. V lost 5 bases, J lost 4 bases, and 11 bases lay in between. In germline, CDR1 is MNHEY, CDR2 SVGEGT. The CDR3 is CASSRDGIYGYTF. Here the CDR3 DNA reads TGTGCCAGCAGTCGTGACGGTATCTATGGCTACACCTTC.

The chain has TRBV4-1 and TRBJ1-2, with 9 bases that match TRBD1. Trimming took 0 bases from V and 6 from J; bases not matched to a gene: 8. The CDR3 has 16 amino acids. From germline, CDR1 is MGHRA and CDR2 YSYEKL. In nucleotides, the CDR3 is TGCGCCAGCAGCCAAGATCAGGGGACAGGGAGGGATGGCTACACCTTC. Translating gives CASSQDQGTGRDGYTF.

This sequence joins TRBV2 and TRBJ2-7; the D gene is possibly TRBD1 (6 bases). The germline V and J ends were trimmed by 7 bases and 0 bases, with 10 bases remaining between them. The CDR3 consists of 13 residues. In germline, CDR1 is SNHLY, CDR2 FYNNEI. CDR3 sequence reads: CASIRDNSYEQYF. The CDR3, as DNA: TGTGCCAGCATTCGGGACAACTCCTACGAGCAGTACTTC.

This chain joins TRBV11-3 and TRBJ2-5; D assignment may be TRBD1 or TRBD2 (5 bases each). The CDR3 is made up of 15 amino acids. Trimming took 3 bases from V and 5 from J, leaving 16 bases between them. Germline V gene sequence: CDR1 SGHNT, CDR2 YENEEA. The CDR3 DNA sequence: TGTGCCAGCAGCTTGGGGGATTCCAGGCTGGAGACCCAGTACTTC. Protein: CASSLGDSRLETQYF.

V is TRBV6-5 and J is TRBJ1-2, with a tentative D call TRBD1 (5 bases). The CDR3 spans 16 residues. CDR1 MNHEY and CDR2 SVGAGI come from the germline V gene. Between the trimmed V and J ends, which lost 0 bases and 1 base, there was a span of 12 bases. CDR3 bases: TGTGCCAGCAGTTACTCGGGGCGGAGTTATAACTATGGCTACACCTTC. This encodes CASSYSGRSYNYGYTF.

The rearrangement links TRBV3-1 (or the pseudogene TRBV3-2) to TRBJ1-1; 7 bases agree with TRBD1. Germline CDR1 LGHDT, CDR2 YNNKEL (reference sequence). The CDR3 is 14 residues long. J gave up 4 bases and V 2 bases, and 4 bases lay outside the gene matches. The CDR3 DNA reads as TGTGCCAGCAGCCAAAATACAGGGGTCACTGAAGCTTTCTTT. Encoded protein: CASSQNTGVTEAFF.